The TCR beta chain described here comes from a study of T cell responses to AZD1222 COVID-19 vaccine. Regarding the study as a whole: Repertoire samples came only from after the peak T cell response.

The CDR3 spans 13 residues. V lost 3 bases and J lost 6, with 12 bases in between. Regarding this clone: Its target is not known.

The protocol was immunoSEQ multiplex PCR, while the TCRdb copy is restricted to in-frame clones and leaves out a portion. Of fewer than 150,000 clones listed, approximately 94% are singletons. The chain uses TRBV12-3 or TRBV12-4 and TRBJ2-7, with D possibly matching TRBD2 (6 bases). The sample was peripheral blood, taken on day 0 of AZD1222 vaccination. The source is an adult in good health. The CDR3 spells CASSFRERGEQYF. CDR3 DNA: TGTGCCAGCAGTTTCCGGGAGCGAGGCGAGCAGTACTTC.